The rows below give T cell receptor beta chains drawn from one sample of a study of blood T cell repertoires in COVID-19. TCRdb's copy holds only in-frame clones and misses some; the assay was immunoSEQ multiplex PCR. The sample includes about 150,000 clones, around 83% of them seen just once. Sequenced: PBMCs or T cells enriched from blood (not recorded which). These TCRs come from a woman between 50 and 59 years old who had been exposed to COVID-19. Each CDR3 is given with its conserved first and last residue. Fields, in order: J gene, V gene, D gene, clone size, CDR3 DNA, CDR3 protein. The D gene is left open where the match is weak. Size tells how often a clone was seen (once, few, many) or the class of an expanded clone, and some rows leave it out.

>TRBJ2-1|TRBV5-1|.|.
TGCGCCAGCAGCACAACAGGGAGATCCTACAATGAGCAGTTCTTC
CASSTTGRSYNEQFF
>TRBJ2-5|TRBV21-1|.|.
TGTGCCAGCAGCGGCAGGGGTCCAAGGGGACTAGCGGGAGGAGGCTTAGAGACCCAGTACTTC
CASSGRGPRGLAGGGLETQYF
>TRBJ1-1|TRBV27|.|.
TGTGCCAGCAGTTTGGCTTCACAGGGGAACACTGAAGCTTTCTTT
CASSLASQGNTEAFF
>TRBJ2-3|TRBV19|TRBD2|.
TGTGCCAGTAGTCTGCTGGGACTAGCGGGGGTTGATACGCAGTATTTT
CASSLLGLAGVDTQYF
>TRBJ1-5|TRBV19|TRBD1|.
TGTGCCACCCAGACAGGGGTGGGCAATCAGCCCCAGCATTTT
CATQTGVGNQPQHF
>TRBJ1-1|TRBV14|.|.
TGTGCCAGCAGCCCAGGACAAGCCAGGGGAGCTTTCTTT
CASSPGQARGAFF
>TRBJ1-1|TRBV3-1/TRBV3-2|.|once
TGTGCCAGCAGCCAAGGTCGCGGGGGGAACACTGAAGCTTTCTTT
CASSQGRGGNTEAFF
>TRBJ1-5|TRBV7-8|.|.
TGTGCCAGCAGCCACAGGAAGGGGAGGGCCTACAATCAGCCCCAGCATTTT
CASSHRKGRAYNQPQHF
>TRBJ2-7|TRBV5-1|TRBD1|.
TGCGCCAGCAGCTTGGAGGACAGGGCTATCCACGAGCAGTACTTC
CASSLEDRAIHEQYF
>TRBJ2-2|TRBV6-5|.|.
TGTGCCAGCAGATCGGTAAACACCGGGGAGCTGTTTTTT
CASRSVNTGELFF
>TRBJ1-1|TRBV6-5|.|.
TGTGCCAGCAGTTACTCGTTGGTAGGAGCTGAAGCTTTCTTT
CASSYSLVGAEAFF
>TRBJ2-1|TRBV24-1|TRBD1|.
TGTGCCACCAGTGACGCCGGGACAGGGATAGCCGATGAGCAGTTCTTC
CATSDAGTGIADEQFF
>TRBJ2-1|TRBV3-1/TRBV3-2|TRBD2|.
TGTGCCAGCAGCCAGGGTGGACTAGCGGGTATCTACAATGAGCAGTTCTTC
CASSQGGLAGIYNEQFF
>TRBJ2-1|TRBV5-4|TRBD1|.
TGTGCCAGCAGCCGACCGGGACAGGGGAGTGAGCAGTTCTTC
CASSRPGQGSEQFF
>TRBJ2-7|TRBV14|TRBD2|.
TGTGCCAGCAGCCAAGGGACTAGCGGGGAATGGACCCACGAGCAGTACTTC
CASSQGTSGEWTHEQYF
>TRBJ2-3|TRBV15|.|many
TGTGCCACCAGCAGAGATATGGCTAGCAGCACAGATACGCAGTATTTT
CATSRDMASSTDTQYF